The TCR beta chain described here comes from a study of blood T cell repertoires in COVID-19. As for the study in general: Samples taken during acute and convalescent COVID-19 were collected in the United States, Italy and Spain. T cells, B-cell-depleted T cells, or PBMCs provided the cDNA or gDNA that served as material.

Germline CDR1 is WSHSY and CDR2 is SAAADI. CDR3 size: 14 residues. With V trimmed by 7 bases and J by 4 bases, 6 bases remained unmatched. In the authors' workflow: Estimation of nucleated cell counts relied on the amplification of reference gene primers. Repertoires were generated with immunoSEQ multiplex PCR, while TCRdb's copy carries only in-frame clones and drops some. The V and J calls and clone size are taken from that table; D and trimming were inferred from the DNA. The table shows 200,000 or so clones, with approximately 84% occurring only once. Input material: peripheral blood. The chain couples TRBV10-2 to TRBJ2-3; 9 positions match TRBD2. This TCR derives from a woman between 25 and 40 years old who had recovered from COVID-19. CDR3 region: CASNRTSDADTQYF. The CDR3 DNA sequence: TGCGCCAGCAACCGGACTAGCGATGCAGATACGCAGTATTTT.